This passage covers 10 T cell receptor beta chains from one sample sequenced in a study of control samples from healthy donors and cancer patients (dated by TCRdb to about 2020). Library preparation was by the immunoSEQ multiplex PCR assay. TCRdb carries this immuneACCESS record with in-frame sequences only. Its versions omit some clonotypes, under half of them owing to an unresolved V gene in the studies checked, with the rest unexplained. A total of 75,000 to 95,000 clones appear in this sample, less than 90% of them only once. Of the sample, about 8.6% falls within the top ten clones. The specimen was PBMCs. The origin of the receptors is a woman between 45 and 60 years old with colorectal cancer.

V is TRBV5-1 and J is TRBJ1-2; 11 bases match TRBD1. The V gene's germline CDR1 is SGHRS and CDR2 YFSETQ. V lost 4 bases, J lost 3 bases, and 8 bases stayed unmatched. CDR3 length: 16 residues. Written as DNA, the CDR3 is TGCGCCAGCAGCCAAGGACAGGGGGCGGTCTACTATGGCTACACCTTC. Residues: CASSQGQGAVYYGYTF. The whole variable domain, filled in from reference TRBV5-1 and TRBJ1-2, reads KAGVTQTPRYLIKTRGQQVTLSCSPISGHRSVSWYQQTPGQGLQFLFEYFSETQRNKGNFPGRFSGRQFSNSRSEMNVSTLELGDSALYLCASSQGQGAVYYGYTFGSGTRLTVV.

As DNA, the CDR3 is TGTGCCAGCAGTGTGGGACAGGGGGCAGGTGGGGCCAACGTCCTGACTTTC. It yields the protein CASSVGQGAGGANVLTF. The chain couples TRBV6-1 to TRBJ2-6, with TRBD1 matching over 12 bases. V was pared by 4 bases and J by 3 bases, with 4 bases of the junction left unmatched. Per germline, CDR1 MNHNS and CDR2 SASEGT. The CDR3 runs 17 residues.

The chain has TRBV7-2 and TRBJ1-4, with D unclear. Looked up from germline, CDR1 is SGHTA and CDR2 is FQGNSA. This CDR3 has 14 amino acids. V lost 7 bases, J lost 6 bases, and 15 bases lay in between. This chain's CDR3 is CASTRTGNDEKLFF. As DNA, the CDR3 is TGTGCCAGCACCCGGACGGGTAATGATGAAAAACTGTTTTTT.

The chain links TRBV7-8 to TRBJ2-1; 9 positions match TRBD1. V was clipped by 5 bases and J by 0 bases; unmatched bases: 5. The CDR3 contains 16 residues. Germline V gene data show CDR1 as SGHVS and CDR2 as FQNEAQ. The CDR3 here is CASSPTGGASYNEQFF. The DNA of the CDR3 is TGTGCCAGCAGCCCAACAGGGGGCGCCTCCTACAATGAGCAGTTCTTC.

This rearrangement joins TRBV5-6 to TRBJ2-5; TRBD2 agrees at 9 bases. CDR3 length equals 16 residues. Germline lookup yields CDR1 SGHDT and CDR2 YYEEEE. Losses at the gene ends were 1 base for V and 7 bases for J; bases not matched to a gene: 11. CDR3 amino acids: CASSLQGGGAPGTQYF. The CDR3, as DNA: TGTGCCAGCAGCTTGCAGGGCGGGGGGGCCCCAGGGACCCAGTACTTC.

This sequence joins TRBV2 and TRBJ1-1, with 7 bases matching TRBD1. Trimming took 5 bases from V and 6 from J; bases not matched to a gene: 9. Germline V gives CDR1 SNHLY, CDR2 FYNNEI. The CDR3 sequence is 14 residues long. This CDR3 reads CASSPRGDRAEAFF. DNA for the CDR3: TGTGCCAGCAGTCCGCGCGGAGACAGGGCTGAAGCTTTCTTT.

The chain combines TRBV6-2 or TRBV6-3 with TRBJ2-1; D gene unclear. The germline V and J ends were trimmed by 5 bases and 4 bases, with 3 bases remaining between them. Germline lookup yields CDR1 MNHEY and CDR2 SVGEGT. The CDR3 runs to 11 residues. The CDR3 region has the DNA TGTGCCAGCAGTCCGTACAATGAGCAGTTCTTC. Protein sequence: CASSPYNEQFF.

Worth noting for this clone: At one end, the junction sequence differs from germline, possibly due to a read error. In DNA form, the CDR3 reads TGTGCCAGCAGACAAGGCGCAGGATTACTGGAGACCCAGTACTTC. This translates into CASRQGAGLLETQYF. The chain uses TRBV3-1 (or the pseudogene TRBV3-2) and TRBJ2-5; D uncertain. Per the germline V gene, CDR1 is LGHDT and CDR2 is YNNKEL (reference sequence). The CDR3 runs to 15 residues.

The chain couples TRBV30 to TRBJ1-5, with 9 bases aligning to TRBD1. V shed 1 base, J shed 6 bases, and the junction held 1 base outside the gene matches. The CDR3 extends over 13 amino acids. CDR1 and CDR2 from the germline V gene are GTSNPN and SVGIG (reference sequence). The CDR3 DNA is TGTGCCTGGAGTGCACAGGGGGCTCAGCCCCAGCATTTT. Its protein product is CAWSAQGAQPQHF.

This clone was counted a single time. The J gene is TRBJ2-1, the V gene TRBV4-3, with D possibly being TRBD1 (5 bases). CDR1 and CDR2 (germline): LGHNA, YSLEER. Trimming pared 4 bases from V and 1 base from J, leaving 20 bases between. This CDR3 is 18 amino acids long. The CDR3 is CASSPSALSGASYNEQFF. The CDR3 DNA is TGCGCCAGCAGCCCCTCAGCCTTGTCTGGGGCGTCCTACAATGAGCAGTTCTTC.